This T cell receptor beta chain was recovered during a study of T-cell memory formation after mild COVID-19 (dated by TCRdb to 2020 to 2022). Background for the entire study: Most TCR sequence clusters were specific to one of the two donors. In a couple of donors, T-cell clones that expanded and contracted after mild COVID-19 were tracked by sequencing TCRalpha and TCRbeta repertoires over time. Two young, previously healthy adult volunteers made up the cohort, one male and one female.

The CDR3 holds 12 amino acids from the cysteine to the phenylalanine. Of all the DNA, just the CDR3 is kept, 36 bases in frame from base 1. CDR1 and CDR2 were assigned from the germline V gene (reference sequence) as SEHNR and FQNEAQ. The junction carries 7 bases between V and J, which are trimmed by 3 bases and 5 bases respectively. Ficoll-Paque density gradient centrifugation was used to isolate PBMCs. This clonotype was recorded at least ten times. Its specific antigen is unknown. Base-call qualities are not available, and no considerably larger clone is one nucleotide away. Overall study results and their limits: The second-wave clones that peaked on day 37 were not confirmed to be SARS-CoV-2 specific. The study covered only a couple of mild cases, and larger cohorts including severe cases with pre-infection samples were considered necessary. Some responding clones were detected in pre-infection memory, which suggested that pre-existing cross-reactive memory T cells had joined the SARS-CoV-2 response. Clones contracting from day 15 to 85 had balanced CD4/CD8 phenotypes, while a second wave expanding from day 15 to 37 was biased towards CD4+. Contracting CD4+ clones were found mainly in CM and EM memory subsets, while CD8+ clones were enriched in EMRA.

Sequencer: Illumina NovaSeq 6000. Using 5'RACE with constant-segment primers, TCRalpha and TCRbeta cDNA libraries were constructed, with sample barcodes and unique molecular identifiers added in the process. Trizol reagent was used to extract RNA from every sample. The libraries were amplified in two PCR steps, and the second step added a second sample barcode and Illumina TruSeq adapters. Sequencing of libraries was performed on an Illumina NovaSeq with 2 x 150 bp paired-end reads. The original methods were these. With migec v1.2.7, reads were demultiplexed and then collapsed into UMI-guided consensus sequences. Using mixcr v2.1.11, UMI consensuses were aligned to TRA and TRB V and J templates and then assembled into clonotypes. A clonotype was counted as expanded or contracted only when both edgeR and NoisET called the clonotype significant, with the noise models trained on biological replicates. For edgeR calls, the cutoffs were a false discovery rate-adjusted p below 0.01 and a log2 fold-change threshold of 1. As an exploratory analysis of dynamics, max-normalized trajectories of the 1000 most abundant clonotypes were examined with PCA combined with hierarchical clustering. The CD4 or CD8 phenotype of responding clones was assigned using the separately sequenced CD4+ and CD8+ repertoires. The public reads were quality trimmed at Q25 with fastp and then assembled into clones with MiXCR by TCRdb, keeping productive beta chains. Rows are combined by CDR3 protein, so each entry shows the most common genes and DNA. These V and J calls originate from TCRdb's pipeline instead of the authors' own analysis. For this sample the table gives approximately 410,000 distinct CDR3 sequences, of which about 25% were detected only once. Around 13% of the sample goes to the ten largest clones.

The receptor comes from an adult woman who had mild COVID-19 (a few samples of this study predate the infection). The sample titles of this study are shuffled in the database, so cell type and time point are left out; the donor was told from shared clones. Recombination connected TRBV7-9 to TRBJ2-5, with no confident D gene call. Specimen: PBMCs or a T cell subset sorted from them (not recorded which). The nucleotide sequence is given as TGTGCCAGCAGCTTGAGCTGGGAGACCCAGTACTTC. Translated, it gives CASSLSWETQYF.